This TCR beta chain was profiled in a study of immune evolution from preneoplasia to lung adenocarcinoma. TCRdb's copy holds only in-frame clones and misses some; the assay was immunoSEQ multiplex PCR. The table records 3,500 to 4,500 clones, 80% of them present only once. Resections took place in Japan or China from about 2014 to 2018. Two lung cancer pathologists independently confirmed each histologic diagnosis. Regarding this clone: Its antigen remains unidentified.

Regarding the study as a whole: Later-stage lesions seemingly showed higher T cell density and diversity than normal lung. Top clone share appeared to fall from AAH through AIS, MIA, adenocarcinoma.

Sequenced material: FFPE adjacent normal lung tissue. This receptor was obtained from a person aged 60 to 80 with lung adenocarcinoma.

The CDR3 is CAWTQGRGAWNEQFF. For the CDR3, the DNA is TGTGCCTGGACTCAGGGCCGGGGGGCATGGAATGAGCAGTTCTTC. The rearrangement joins TRBV30 to TRBJ2-1; weak D call: TRBD2 (7 bases). Germline assignment: CDR1 GTSNPN and CDR2 SVGIG (reference sequence). CDR3 size: 15 residues. Trimming pared 4 bases from V and 7 bases from J, leaving 20 bases between.